This T cell receptor (beta chain) came from a study of T cells in Graves' hyperthyroidism and ophthalmopathy. In making diagnoses, clinical symptoms, serum thyroxine and TRAb, thyroid ultrasound and orbital computed tomography were all used. The CDR3 is 13 residues long. Germline loops: CDR1 SNHLY, CDR2 FYNNEI. Trimming took 10 bases from V and 2 from J; bases not matched to a gene: 5. Regions amplified from RNA transcripts were the TCR beta CDR3 regions. TCR CDR3 underwent first-round RT-PCR with the HTBI primer set. TCRdb reprocessed the multiplex PCR reads with MiXCR, giving one entry per CDR3 protein. The profile shows 660,000 or so distinct CDR3 sequences, 45% of them singletons.

This clonotype was sampled from an adult man with Graves' disease, either hyperthyroidism or ophthalmopathy (not recorded which). V is TRBV2 and J is TRBJ1-5, with 7 bases lining up with TRBD1. Sequencing was carried out using peripheral blood or thyroid tissue (not recorded which). CDR3 nucleotide sequence: TGTGCCATAGGGGGCGCCGGCAATCAGCCCCAGCATTTT. Translated, it gives CAIGGAGNQPQHF.